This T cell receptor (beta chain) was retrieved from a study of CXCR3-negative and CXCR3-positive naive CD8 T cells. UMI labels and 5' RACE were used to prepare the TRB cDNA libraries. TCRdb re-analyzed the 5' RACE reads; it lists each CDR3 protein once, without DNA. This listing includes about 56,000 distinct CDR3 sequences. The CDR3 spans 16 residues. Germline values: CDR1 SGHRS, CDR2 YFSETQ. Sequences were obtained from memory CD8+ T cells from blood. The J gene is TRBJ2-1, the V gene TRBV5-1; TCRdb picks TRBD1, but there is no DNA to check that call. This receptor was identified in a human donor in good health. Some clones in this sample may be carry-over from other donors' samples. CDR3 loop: CASRIGQEKIHNEQFF.